These T cell receptor beta chains were read from a single sample in a study of cytomegalovirus exposure and HLA in healthy donors. Clones were sequenced by immunoSEQ multiplex PCR, and TCRdb holds only the in-frame ones, with some missing. The sample shows 130,000 or so clones, about nine tenths of them seen only once. The sequencing input was PBMCs. The receptors derive from a man aged 25 to 40 in good health and CMV-seronegative. Each CDR3 is given with its conserved first and last residue. D genes are given only for firm matches. Only some rows state a clone size, as once, few, many or a class for expanded clones.

abundance,d_gene,j_gene,v_gene,CDR3nt,CDR3aa
-,-,TRBJ2-2,TRBV18,TGTGCCAGCTCCCTGGGACAGAACACCGGGGAGCTGTTTTTT,CASSLGQNTGELFF
-,-,TRBJ1-3,TRBV7-9,TGTGCCAGCAGCTTACCAACCCCCAGGGCCCGTTCTGGAAACACCATATATTTT,CASSLPTPRARSGNTIYF
-,TRBD2,TRBJ2-7,TRBV10-2,TGCGCCAGCAGTGAGCCTCAGTTTAGCGGGGGTGACGAGCAGTACTTC,CASSEPQFSGGDEQYF
-,-,TRBJ2-3,TRBV11-2,TGTGCCAGCAGCAGAGGGAACGCTATGACAGATACGCAGTATTTT,CASSRGNAMTDTQYF
-,TRBD2,TRBJ2-7,TRBV27,TGTGCCAGCAGTTCTCGGGACTACCCCTACGAGCAGTACTTC,CASSSRDYPYEQYF
-,-,TRBJ2-1,TRBV7-2,TGTGCCAGCAGCGCTACCGGGACATCTCCCCTCAATGAGCAGTTCTTC,CASSATGTSPLNEQFF
-,TRBD1,TRBJ1-3,TRBV29-1,TGCAGCGTCCAAAAAGGACAGGGAGAAAACACCATATATTTT,CSVQKGQGENTIYF
few,-,TRBJ1-6,TRBV19,TGTGCCAGTAGTTGGTCAACACACGGCGCGGGATCACCCCTCCACTTT,CASSWSTHGAGSPLHF
-,-,TRBJ1-5,TRBV7-2,TGTGCCAGCAGCTTAGTTCACAATAGCAATCAGCCCCAGCATTTT,CASSLVHNSNQPQHF
-,TRBD1,TRBJ2-3,TRBV18,TGTGCCAGCTCACCACGGACAGGGGGAGCAGATACGCAGTATTTT,CASSPRTGGADTQYF
-,-,TRBJ2-1,TRBV4-1,TGCGCCAGCAGCCCAAGGGCTACCCCTCGGGGGCAGTTCTTC,CASSPRATPRGQFF
-,-,TRBJ1-2,TRBV15,TGTGCCACCAGCAGAGCTTTGGTTCAGGGTCACTATGGCTACACCTTC,CATSRALVQGHYGYTF
-,-,TRBJ2-5,TRBV5-1,TGCGCCAGCGCAGGGGTGGCGGAGACCCAGTACTTC,CASAGVAETQYF
-,TRBD2,TRBJ2-1,TRBV7-2,TGTGCCAGCAGCCCCCCCGGACTAGCGGGGGGTTACTCCTACAATGAGCAGTTCTTC,CASSPPGLAGGYSYNEQFF
-,TRBD1,TRBJ1-6,TRBV7-9,TGTGCCAGCAGAGGGACAGGCAATTCACCCCTCCACTTT,CASRGTGNSPLHF
-,-,TRBJ2-7,TRBV29-1,TGCAGCGTTGAACTGAGTCTCGGACAAGAACTAAACTACGAGCAGTACTTC,CSVELSLGQELNYEQYF
-,-,TRBJ2-7,TRBV25-1,TGTGCCAGCAGCCGGGAGTTGAGGAAGTACTTC,CASSRELRKYF
-,-,TRBJ1-1,TRBV4-1,TGCGCCAGCAGCCAATACCCTCGGAGGGAGGGGAGAGACACTGAAGCTTTCTTT,CASSQYPRREGRDTEAFF
-,TRBD1,TRBJ2-5,TRBV7-7,TGTGCTAGCAGCAAGACAGGGTGGGAGACCCAGTACTTC,CASSKTGWETQYF
few,-,TRBJ1-1,TRBV19,TGTGCCAGTAGTACCACCCCCGGGCAGGGGTTCACTGAAGCTTTCTTT,CASSTTPGQGFTEAFF
-,TRBD1,TRBJ2-5,TRBV5-1,TGCGCCAGCAGCCGACAGGGAGAGACCCAGTACTTC,CASSRQGETQYF
-,-,TRBJ2-3,TRBV7-6,TGTGCCAGCAGCAAGACTAGTCCCCCTGGCACAGATACGCAGTATTTT,CASSKTSPPGTDTQYF
-,-,TRBJ2-7,TRBV5-1,TGCGCCAGCAGCTTTGGGGGGACAGTTTACGAGCAGTACTTC,CASSFGGTVYEQYF
-,-,TRBJ1-5,TRBV5-4,TGTGCCAGCAGCTCCCAGGGAACCAATCAGCCCCAGCATTTT,CASSSQGTNQPQHF
-,TRBD1,TRBJ1-2,TRBV29-1,TGCAGCGTCGGGGACAGGGCTTATGGCTACACCTTC,CSVGDRAYGYTF
-,-,TRBJ2-7,TRBV4-2,TGTGCCAGCAGCCAAGAGGAGGCCTATTCCTACGAGCAGTACTTC,CASSQEEAYSYEQYF
-,-,TRBJ2-7,TRBV27,TGTGCCAGCAGTACCTACCCCTACGAGCAGTACTTC,CASSTYPYEQYF
-,-,TRBJ2-2,TRBV14,TGTGCCAGCAGCCGACTGCCCCCGGGCACCGGGGAGCTGTTTTTT,CASSRLPPGTGELFF
-,TRBD1,TRBJ1-6,TRBV28,TGTGCCAGCATCCGGGACAGGGTGTTTTCTTCACCCCTCCACTTT,CASIRDRVFSSPLHF
-,-,TRBJ2-1,TRBV4-1,TGCGCCAGCAGCGCAAGGGGCGTCGGGCAGTTCTTC,CASSARGVGQFF
-,-,TRBJ2-7,TRBV6-1,TGTGCCAGCAGTGAGAGGGCAGGGGACGAGCAGTACTTC,CASSERAGDEQYF
-,TRBD1,TRBJ1-1,TRBV28,TGTGCCAGCAGTTTAGGAGGGGGCTACAACACTGAAGCTTTCTTT,CASSLGGGYNTEAFF
-,-,TRBJ2-7,TRBV19,TGTGCCAGTAGCCCCGGGACATCTTACGAGCAGTACTTC,CASSPGTSYEQYF
-,TRBD1,TRBJ2-7,TRBV2,TGTGCCAGCAAAAACCGGGACAGGGGGCAATACGAGCAGTACTTC,CASKNRDRGQYEQYF
-,-,TRBJ1-4,TRBV27,TGTGCCAGCAGTACCGTGGGGGCGAATGAAAAACTGTTTTTT,CASSTVGANEKLFF
-,-,TRBJ1-5,TRBV10-2,TGCGCCAGCTCTTCCCCTGGCAATCAGCCCCAGCATTTT,CASSSPGNQPQHF
-,TRBD2,TRBJ2-5,TRBV10-2,TGCGCCAGCAGCGACCCCCCCGGGGGGGGAAAGACCCAGTACTTC,CASSDPPGGGKTQYF
-,-,TRBJ2-3,TRBV10-3,TGTGCCACCGCAGGGCTCCACACAGATACGCAGTATTTT,CATAGLHTDTQYF
-,-,TRBJ2-5,TRBV2,TGTGCCGGCGGTATGGGAGAGTACCAAGAGACCCAGTACTTC,CAGGMGEYQETQYF
-,TRBD2,TRBJ2-1,TRBV5-1,TGCGCCAGCAGTAGGACTAGCGGGGGGCCCAGGCTAAATGAGCAGTTCTTC,CASSRTSGGPRLNEQFF
-,TRBD1,TRBJ2-5,TRBV5-4,TGTGCCAGCAGCGGGACAGAAGAGACCCAGTACTTC,CASSGTEETQYF
-,-,TRBJ2-1,TRBV6-5,TGTGCCAGCAGTTACCCAGGGTGGGGCAATGAGCAGTTCTTC,CASSYPGWGNEQFF